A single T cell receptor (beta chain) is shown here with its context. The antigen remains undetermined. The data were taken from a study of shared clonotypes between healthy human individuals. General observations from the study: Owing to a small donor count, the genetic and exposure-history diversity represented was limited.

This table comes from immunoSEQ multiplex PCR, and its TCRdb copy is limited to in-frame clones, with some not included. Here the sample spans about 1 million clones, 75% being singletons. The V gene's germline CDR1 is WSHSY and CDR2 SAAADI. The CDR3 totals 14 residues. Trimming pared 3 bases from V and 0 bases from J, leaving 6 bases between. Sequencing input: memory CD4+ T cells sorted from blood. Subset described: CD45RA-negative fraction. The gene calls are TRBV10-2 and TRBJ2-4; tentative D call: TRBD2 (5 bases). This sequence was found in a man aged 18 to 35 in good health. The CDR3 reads CASSEGLAKNIQYF. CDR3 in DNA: TGCGCCAGCAGTGAAGGACTAGCCAAAAACATTCAGTACTTC.